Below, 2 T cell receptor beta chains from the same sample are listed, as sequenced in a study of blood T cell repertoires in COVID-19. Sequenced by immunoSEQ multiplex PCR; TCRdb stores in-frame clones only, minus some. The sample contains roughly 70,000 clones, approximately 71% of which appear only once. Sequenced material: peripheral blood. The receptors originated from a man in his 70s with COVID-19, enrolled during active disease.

CDR3 sequence: CASRSKVGGWNTEAFF. For the CDR3, the DNA is TGTGCCAGCAGATCAAAAGTCGGGGGATGGAACACTGAAGCTTTCTTT. The chain has TRBV21-1 and TRBJ1-1. TRBV21-1 is a pseudogene segment. This CDR3 region has 16 residues.

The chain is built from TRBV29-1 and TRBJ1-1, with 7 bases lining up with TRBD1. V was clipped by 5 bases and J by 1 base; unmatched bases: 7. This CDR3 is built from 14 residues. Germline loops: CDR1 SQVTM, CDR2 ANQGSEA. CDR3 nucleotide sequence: TGCAGCGTTTTGGAAGACAGGGAGAACACTGAAGCTTTCTTT. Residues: CSVLEDRENTEAFF. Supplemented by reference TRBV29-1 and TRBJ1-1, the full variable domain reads SAVISQKPSRDICQRGTSLTIQCQVDSQVTMMFWYRQQPGQSLTLIATANQGSEATYESGFVIDKFPISRPNLTFSTLTVSNMSPEDSSIYLCSVLEDRENTEAFFGQGTRLTVV.